Below, 22 T cell receptor beta chains from the same sample are listed, as sequenced in a study of T-cell memory formation after mild COVID-19. TCRdb re-derived calls from the 5' RACE reads in MiXCR, one entry per CDR3 protein. The sample has 200,000 to 250,000 distinct CDR3 sequences, 7.5% to 10% seen once. What was sequenced was PBMCs or a T cell subset sorted from them (not recorded which). These receptors were taken from a man younger than 35 who had mild COVID-19 (a few samples of this study predate the infection). Cell type and time point are not known.

In nucleotides, the CDR3 is TGTGCCAGCAGTTACATTTCTAGCGGGGGGGCTACGACAGATACGCAGTATTTT. This codes for CASSYISSGGATTDTQYF. The gene calls are TRBV6-5 and TRBJ2-3; 12 positions match TRBD2. The V gene end was trimmed by 2 bases and the J gene end by 3 bases; junction bases not matched to a gene: 9. The CDR3 is 18 residues long. Germline-derived CDR1 and CDR2 are MNHEY and SVGAGI.

This clonotype was counted a few times. The J gene is TRBJ2-7, the V gene TRBV25-1, with 8 bases matching TRBD1. V lost 4 bases to trimming and J lost 4 bases; unmatched junction nucleotides: 9. The CDR3 has 15 residues. CDR1 and CDR2 from the germline V gene are MGHDK and SYGVNS. This chain's CDR3 is CASSARTGLYYEQYF. The CDR3 bases are TGTGCCAGCAGTGCTCGGACAGGGCTTTATTACGAGCAGTACTTC.

J is TRBJ1-3 and V is TRBV13; D gene uncertain. Trimming left V 5 bases short and J 4 bases short, with 9 bases between. Germline CDR1 is PRHDT and CDR2 is FYEKMQ (reference sequence). CDR3 length: 13 amino acids. CDR3 sequence: CASSPTPGNTIYF. For the CDR3, the DNA is TGTGCCAGCAGCCCCACACCAGGAAACACCATATATTTT.

The V call is TRBV20-1, the J call TRBJ1-4; D may be TRBD1 (5 bases). Germline CDR1 reads DFQATT; CDR2 reads SNEGSKA (reference sequence). The CDR3 runs to 13 residues. V lost 5 bases to trimming and J lost 8 bases, with 15 bases between them. The CDR3 loop reads CSADHRDVEKLFF. The DNA of the CDR3 is TGCAGTGCTGACCACCGGGACGTAGAAAAACTGTTTTTT.

The chain joins TRBV3-1 to TRBJ2-5; D call uncertain. This CDR3 has 13 residues. V lost 5 bases and J lost 2, with 9 bases in between. Looked up from germline, CDR1 is LGHDT and CDR2 is YNNKEL (reference sequence). The CDR3 here is CASSGYKQETQYF. Here the CDR3 DNA reads TGTGCCAGCAGCGGATACAAGCAAGAGACCCAGTACTTC.

This chain joins TRBV4-3 and TRBJ2-2, with D possibly matching TRBD2 (5 bases). V lost 0 bases to trimming and J lost 8 bases, with 19 bases between them. Germline CDR1 reads LGHNA; CDR2 reads YSLEER. The CDR3 has 17 amino acids. CDR3 residues: CASSQESLVYVPGELFF. In nucleotides, the CDR3 is TGCGCCAGCAGCCAAGAATCACTAGTGTATGTCCCTGGGGAGCTGTTTTTT.

In its sample, this clonotype was seen a few times. The V call is TRBV28, the J call TRBJ1-4; D gene uncertain. The germline V gene encodes CDR1 MDHEN and CDR2 SYDVKM. The V and J ends lost 2 bases and 6 bases respectively, with 4 bases between them. The CDR3 has 12 residues. For the CDR3, the DNA is TGTGCCAGCAGTTTAGTCCATGAAAAACTGTTTTTT. Amino acids: CASSLVHEKLFF. Full variable domain (remainder filled in from reference TRBV28 and TRBJ1-4): DVKVTQSSRYLVKRTGEKVFLECVQDMDHENMFWYRQDPGLGLRLIYFSYDVKMKEKGDIPEGYSVSREKKERFSLILESASTNQTSMYLCASSLVHEKLFFGSGTQLSVL.

The chain has TRBV15 and TRBJ1-6, with D hard to call. CDR3 length: 13 residues. Germline values: CDR1 LNHNV, CDR2 YYDKDF (reference sequence). V shed 9 bases and J shed 0 bases, with 6 bases lying between them. The chain's CDR3 is CATRSSYNSPLHF. The CDR3 DNA reads as TGTGCCACAAGGAGCTCCTATAATTCACCCCTCCACTTT.

The rearrangement joins TRBV7-3 to TRBJ2-6; D possibly matches TRBD1 or TRBD2 (5 bases each). There are 15 residues in the CDR3. The germline V and J ends were trimmed by 2 bases and 1 base, with 6 bases remaining between them. Germline CDR1 and CDR2: SGHTA and FQGTGA. The CDR3 nucleotides read TGTGCCAGCAGCTTATGGGGGTCTGGGGCCAACGTCCTGACTTTC. This sequence encodes CASSLWGSGANVLTF.

This chain connects TRBV2 to TRBJ1-6, with D possibly matching TRBD1 (5 bases). Germline assignment: CDR1 SNHLY and CDR2 FYNNEI. CDR3 size: 15 residues. V was clipped by 6 bases and J by 7 bases, with 16 bases between them. CDR3 bases: TGTGCCAGCAGACTCCGCGTGGGGGAGAATTCACCCCTCCACTTT. It specifies CASRLRVGENSPLHF.

The table lists this clonotype with a few counts. V usage is TRBV6-5 and J usage is TRBJ1-1, with TRBD1 matching 8 bases. V dropped 0 bases and J dropped 5; count of bases not matched to a gene: 5. CDR3 length: 15 residues. From germline, CDR1 is MNHEY and CDR2 SVGAGI. As DNA, the CDR3 is TGTGCCAGCAGTTACTCACCTGGACAGGGAACTGAAGCTTTCTTT. Translation gives CASSYSPGQGTEAFF.

This clonotype has only a few counts. The CDR3 here is CASRHLPSGHYEQYF. CDR3 nucleotide sequence: TGTGCCAGCAGGCACCTCCCCTCGGGACATTACGAGCAGTACTTC. This chain links TRBV6-1 with TRBJ2-7; the D gene is possibly TRBD1 (6 bases). Trimming left V 6 bases short and J 4 bases short, with 19 bases between. The CDR3 sequence is 15 residues long. Germline values: CDR1 MNHNS, CDR2 SASEGT.

The chain recombines TRBV18 with TRBJ1-2, with D uncertain. Germline V gene sequence: CDR1 KGHSH, CDR2 LQKENI. The length of the CDR3 is 14 residues. V dropped 3 bases and J dropped 8 bases, with 16 bases sitting between them. The CDR3 DNA reads TGTGCCAGCTCACCCGGTGACGGAGGCAACGGCTACACCTTC. This gives the protein CASSPGDGGNGYTF. Drawing the rest from reference TRBV18 and TRBJ1-2, the complete variable domain is NAGVMQNPRHLVRRRGQEARLRCSPMKGHSHVYWYRQLPEEGLKFMVYLQKENIIDESGMPKERFSAEFPKEGPSILRIQQVVRGDSAAYFCASSPGDGGNGYTFGSGTRLTVV.

V usage is TRBV7-3 and J usage is TRBJ1-1, with D possibly matching TRBD1 (5 bases). Germline V gene data show CDR1 as SGHTA and CDR2 as FQGTGA. The V gene lost 5 bases and the J gene lost 0 bases, with 7 bases spanning the gap. This CDR3 contains 13 residues. CDR3 loop: CASSEGLNTEAFF. CDR3 coding DNA: TGTGCCAGCAGCGAGGGACTGAACACTGAAGCTTTCTTT. The variable domain in full, completed from reference TRBV7-3 and TRBJ1-1, reads GAGVSQTPSNKVTEKGKYVELRCDPISGHTALYWYRQSLGQGPEFLIYFQGTGAADDSGLPNDRFFAVRPEGSVSTLKIQRTERGDSAVYLCASSEGLNTEAFFGQGTRLTVV.

The chain is built from TRBV2 and TRBJ2-5; 11 nucleotides match TRBD2. V was clipped by 8 bases and J by 4 bases; unmatched bases: 6. In germline, CDR1 is SNHLY, CDR2 FYNNEI. The CDR3 is 14 amino acids. For the CDR3, the DNA is TGTGCCAGCCTGGGACTAGCGGTGGGAGAGACCCAGTACTTC. It specifies CASLGLAVGETQYF.

This clonotype has only a few counts. The chain employs TRBV19 and TRBJ1-1; D uncertain. CDR3 length equals 12 residues. The ends were cut back, 3 bases at V and 7 bases at J, with 9 bases in the middle. Germline values: CDR1 LNHDA, CDR2 SQIVND (reference sequence). The CDR3 loop reads CASSMTGNEAFF. CDR3 DNA: TGTGCCAGTAGTATGACCGGCAATGAAGCTTTCTTT.

The rearrangement joins TRBV2 to TRBJ2-7; no reliable D call. The CDR3 runs 13 residues. The V end was cut by 4 bases, the J end by 0 bases, with 7 bases between. Germline V CDR1 and CDR2: SNHLY, FYNNEI. The DNA of the CDR3 is TGTGCCAGCAGTGTAGACATCTCCTACGAGCAGTACTTC. Protein sequence: CASSVDISYEQYF.

This sequence joins TRBV9 and TRBJ1-4, with D maybe TRBD1 (6 bases). Germline V gives CDR1 SGDLS, CDR2 YYNGEE. This CDR3 spans 14 amino acids. V lost 3 bases, J lost 6 bases, and 12 bases lay in between. The CDR3 coding sequence is TGTGCCAGCAGCGCAGGGGTCTACGATGAAAAACTGTTTTTT. Translated, it gives CASSAGVYDEKLFF.

This clonotype was counted only a few times. This chain connects TRBV5-1 to TRBJ2-7; perhaps TRBD2 as D (6 bases). Trimming took 0 bases from V and 3 from J, leaving 13 bases between them. Looked up from germline, CDR1 is SGHRS and CDR2 is YFSETQ. The CDR3 sequence is 15 residues long. The CDR3 sequence: CASSLARPEGYEQYF. In nucleotides, the CDR3 is TGCGCCAGCAGCTTGGCAAGGCCGGAGGGCTACGAGCAGTACTTC.

This chain connects TRBV4-2 to TRBJ1-4, with a weak D call TRBD1 (5 bases). Per germline, CDR1 LGHNA and CDR2 YNFKEQ. This CDR3 region has 15 residues. Trimming cost V 0 bases and J 8 bases, with 13 bases left between them. The DNA of the CDR3 is TGTGCCAGCAGCCAAGATCGGGGGGTTGGGGAAAAACTGTTTTTT. It is translated as CASSQDRGVGEKLFF.

The chain is built from TRBV6-5 and TRBJ1-2; D ambiguous. The V end lost 2 bases, the J end lost 5 bases, and 12 bases lay between the germline ends. The CDR3 is 14 residues long. Germline CDR1 and CDR2: MNHEY and SVGAGI. CDR3 protein: CASSYTARQYGYTF. Here the CDR3 DNA reads TGTGCCAGCAGTTACACAGCGCGCCAATATGGCTACACCTTC.

In its sample, this clonotype was seen a few times. The V call is TRBV6-2 or TRBV6-3, the J call TRBJ1-6; tentatively, D is TRBD1 (5 bases). This CDR3 spans 16 amino acids. Deletions cut 5 bases from V and 7 bases from J, with 18 bases between. Germline CDR1 MNHEY, CDR2 SVGEGT. As DNA, the CDR3 is TGTGCCAGCAGTCCGACTCCGCAGGGAAGCAATTCACCCCTCCACTTT. It yields the protein CASSPTPQGSNSPLHF.